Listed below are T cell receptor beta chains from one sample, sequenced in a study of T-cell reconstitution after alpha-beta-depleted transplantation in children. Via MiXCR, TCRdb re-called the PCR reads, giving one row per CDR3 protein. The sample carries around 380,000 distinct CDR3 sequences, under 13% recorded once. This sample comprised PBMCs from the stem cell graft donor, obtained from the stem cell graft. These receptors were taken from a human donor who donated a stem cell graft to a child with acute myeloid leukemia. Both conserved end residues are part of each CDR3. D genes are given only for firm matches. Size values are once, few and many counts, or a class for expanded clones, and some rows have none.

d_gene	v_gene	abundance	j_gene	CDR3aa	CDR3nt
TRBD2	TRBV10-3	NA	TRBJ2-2	CAISGGGPTGELFF	TGTGCCATCAGTGGGGGGGGACCCACCGGGGAGCTGTTTTTT
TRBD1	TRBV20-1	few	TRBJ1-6	CSALGFGTVRPLHF	TGCAGTGCCCTAGGTTTCGGGACAGTAAGACCCCTCCACTTT
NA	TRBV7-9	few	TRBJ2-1	CASSLVYPGLLYNEQFF	TGTGCCAGCAGCTTAGTCTACCCGGGGTTGCTCTACAATGAGCAGTTCTTC
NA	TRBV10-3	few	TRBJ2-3	CAISESVADTQYF	TGTGCCATCAGTGAGTCGGTAGCAGATACGCAGTATTTT
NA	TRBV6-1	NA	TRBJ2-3	CASSLGGIDTQYF	TGTGCCAGCAGTCTTGGGGGGATAGATACGCAGTATTTT
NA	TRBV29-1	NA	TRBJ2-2	CSVFGNTGELFF	TGCAGCGTTTTTGGTAACACCGGGGAGCTGTTTTTT
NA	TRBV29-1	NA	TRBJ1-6	CSARTTSDSPLHF	TGCAGCGCAAGGACAACCTCCGATTCACCCCTCCACTTT
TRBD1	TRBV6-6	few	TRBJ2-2	CASSLGTVGELFF	TGTGCCAGCAGTCTAGGGACAGTCGGGGAGCTGTTTTTT
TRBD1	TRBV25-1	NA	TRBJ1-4	CASSVGTGGIGKLFF	TGTGCCAGCAGTGTTGGGACAGGGGGTATTGGAAAACTGTTTTTT
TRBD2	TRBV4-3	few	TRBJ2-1	CASSQDPVGGRIEQFF	TGCGCCAGCAGCCAAGATCCCGTGGGCGGGAGGATTGAGCAGTTCTTC
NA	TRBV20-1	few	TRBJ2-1	CSARDSGNEQFF	TGCAGTGCTAGAGATAGTGGCAATGAGCAGTTCTTC
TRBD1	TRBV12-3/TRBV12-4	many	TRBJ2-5	CASSPRDRDVETQYF	TGTGCCAGCAGTCCCCGGGACAGGGATGTGGAGACCCAGTACTTC
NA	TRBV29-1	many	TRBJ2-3	CSVGRTQLTDTQYF	TGCAGCGTTGGCAGGACTCAGCTCACAGATACGCAGTATTTT
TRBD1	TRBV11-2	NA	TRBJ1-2	CASSSKRQGRYANYGYTF	TGTGCCAGCAGCTCTAAACGACAGGGTCGCTATGCTAACTATGGCTACACCTTC
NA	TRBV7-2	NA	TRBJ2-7	CASGFPSYEQYF	TGTGCCAGCGGATTCCCCTCCTACGAGCAGTACTTC
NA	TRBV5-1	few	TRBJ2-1	CASSSRGDDYNEQFF	TGCGCCAGCAGCTCAAGGGGAGACGACTACAATGAGCAGTTCTTC
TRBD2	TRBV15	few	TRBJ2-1	CATSGLGGMNNEQFF	TGTGCCACCAGCGGACTCGGGGGGATGAACAATGAGCAGTTCTTC
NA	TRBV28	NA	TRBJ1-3	CASRTDGGSGNTIYF	TGTGCCAGCAGAACCGACGGAGGCTCTGGAAACACCATATATTTT
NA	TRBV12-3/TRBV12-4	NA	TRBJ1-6	CASSLVGGQSPLHF	TGTGCCAGCAGTTTAGTCGGTGGTCAATCACCCCTCCACTTT
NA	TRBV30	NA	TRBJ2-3	CAWSVQDTQYF	TGTGCCTGGAGTGTACAGGATACGCAGTATTTT
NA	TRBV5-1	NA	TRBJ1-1	CASRGSENTEAFF	TGCGCCAGCAGAGGCAGCGAGAACACTGAAGCTTTCTTT
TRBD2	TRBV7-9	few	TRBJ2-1	CASSLAFGGSSYNEQFF	TGTGCCAGCAGCTTAGCGTTTGGCGGGAGCTCCTACAATGAGCAGTTCTTC
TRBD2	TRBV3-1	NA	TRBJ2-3	CASSFKRGDTDTQYF	TGTGCCAGCAGCTTCAAGCGGGGGGACACAGATACGCAGTATTTT
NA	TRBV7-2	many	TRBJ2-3	CASSPRQGRSTDTQYF	TGTGCCAGCAGCCCAAGGCAGGGGAGGAGCACAGATACGCAGTATTTT
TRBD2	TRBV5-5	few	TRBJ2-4	CASSLGAGVKNIQYF	TGTGCCAGCAGCTTGGGGGCGGGAGTCAAAAACATTCAGTACTTC
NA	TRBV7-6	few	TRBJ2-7	CASSLVTAGSEQYF	TGTGCCAGCAGCTTAGTGACGGCTGGGAGCGAGCAGTACTTC
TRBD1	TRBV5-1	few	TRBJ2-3	CASSLELTGPGYF	TGCGCCAGCAGCTTGGAACTGACAGGGCCGGGGTATTTT
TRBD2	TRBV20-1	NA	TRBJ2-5	CSATPSGVQETQYF	TGCAGTGCTACCCCTAGCGGTGTTCAAGAGACCCAGTACTTC
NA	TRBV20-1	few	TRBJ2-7	CSARDRYSYEQYF	TGCAGTGCTCGGGACCGCTACTCCTACGAGCAGTACTTC
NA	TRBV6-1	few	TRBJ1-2	CASSEVEGTNYGYTF	TGTGCCAGCAGTGAAGTTGAGGGGACCAACTATGGCTACACCTTC
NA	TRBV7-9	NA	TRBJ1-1	CASSSHIGTDEAFF	TGTGCCAGCAGCTCGCATATCGGGACGGATGAAGCTTTCTTT
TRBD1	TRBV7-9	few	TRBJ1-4	CASSLSRPGQGAGKLFF	TGTGCCAGCAGCTTATCGAGACCGGGACAGGGGGCAGGAAAACTGTTTTTT
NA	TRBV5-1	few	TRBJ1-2	CASSYSTGSPRGYTF	TGCGCCAGCAGCTACTCAACAGGGTCCCCCCGTGGCTACACCTTC
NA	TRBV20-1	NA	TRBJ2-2	CSARNGGGFGELFF	TGCAGTGCTAGGAACGGCGGGGGCTTCGGGGAGCTGTTTTTT
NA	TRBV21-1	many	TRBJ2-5	CASSNPTGRRLQETQYF	TGTGCCAGCAGCAACCCGACTGGACGCAGATTACAAGAGACCCAGTACTTC
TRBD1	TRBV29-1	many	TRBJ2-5	CSVEFRGLGETQYF	TGCAGCGTTGAATTTAGGGGGCTAGGGGAGACCCAGTACTTC
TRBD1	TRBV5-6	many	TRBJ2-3	CASSPSHEGQGMADTQYF	TGTGCCAGCAGCCCTTCCCATGAGGGACAGGGTATGGCAGATACGCAGTATTTT
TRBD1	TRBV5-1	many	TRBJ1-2	CASSVGTALNYGYTF	TGCGCCAGCAGCGTAGGGACAGCACTTAACTATGGCTACACCTTC
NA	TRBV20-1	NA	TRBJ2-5	CSARPPTSLSQETQYF	TGCAGTGCTAGACCCCCGACTAGTCTGTCCCAAGAGACCCAGTACTTC
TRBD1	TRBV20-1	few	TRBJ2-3	CSARGVGPPGTGRRGTDTQYF	TGCAGTGCTAGAGGGGTGGGGCCCCCCGGGACAGGGCGTCGGGGCACAGATACGCAGTATTTT
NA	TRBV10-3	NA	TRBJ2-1	CASLGAGAGNEQFF	TGTGCCAGCCTGGGGGCCGGTGCTGGGAATGAGCAGTTCTTC
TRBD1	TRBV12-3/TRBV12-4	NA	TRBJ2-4	CASSFPGQGIGTKNIQYF	TGTGCCAGCAGTTTCCCGGGACAGGGAATTGGAACCAAAAACATTCAGTACTTC
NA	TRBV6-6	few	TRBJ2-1	CASSYLRTEQFF	TGTGCCAGCAGTTACTTGAGGACTGAGCAGTTCTTC
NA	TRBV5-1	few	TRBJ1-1	CASSLPERRDKNTEAFF	TGCGCCAGCAGCTTACCCGAGCGTAGGGACAAGAACACTGAAGCTTTCTTT
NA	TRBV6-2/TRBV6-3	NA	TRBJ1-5	CASSYLGGNNQPQHF	TGTGCCAGCAGTTATCTAGGGGGAAACAATCAGCCCCAGCATTTT
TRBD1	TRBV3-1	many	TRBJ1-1	CASSQGTGGVEAFF	TGTGCCAGCAGCCAAGGGACAGGGGGAGTTGAAGCTTTCTTT
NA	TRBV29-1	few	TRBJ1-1	CSVGPENTEAFF	TGCAGCGTTGGCCCAGAGAACACTGAAGCTTTCTTT
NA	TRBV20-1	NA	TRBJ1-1	CSASIPLGGLQNTEAFF	TGCAGTGCTAGTATCCCATTAGGGGGGCTACAGAACACTGAAGCTTTCTTT
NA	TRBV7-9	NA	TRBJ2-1	CASSLVSDEQFF	TGTGCCAGCAGCTTAGTATCAGATGAGCAGTTCTTC
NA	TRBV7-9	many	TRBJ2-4	CASSPYGVTKNIQYF	TGTGCCAGCAGCCCCTACGGGGTTACCAAAAACATTCAGTACTTC
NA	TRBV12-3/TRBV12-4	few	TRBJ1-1	CASAPGGVEAFF	TGTGCCAGCGCCCCTGGGGGGGTTGAAGCTTTCTTT
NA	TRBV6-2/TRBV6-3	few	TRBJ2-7	CASSYSIPSVSYEQYF	TGTGCCAGCAGTTACTCGATCCCCTCGGTTTCCTACGAGCAGTACTTC
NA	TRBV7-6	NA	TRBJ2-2	CASSLEDYLGELFF	TGTGCCAGCAGCTTAGAGGACTACTTAGGGGAGCTGTTTTTT